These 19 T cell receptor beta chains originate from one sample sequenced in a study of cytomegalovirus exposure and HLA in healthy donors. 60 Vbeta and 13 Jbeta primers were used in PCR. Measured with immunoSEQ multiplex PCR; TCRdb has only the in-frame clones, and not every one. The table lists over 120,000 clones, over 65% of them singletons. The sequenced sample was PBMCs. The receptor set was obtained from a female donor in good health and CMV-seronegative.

For the CDR3, the DNA is TGTGCCAGCAGTGGGGGACAGGAGTTGTTCTACGAGCAGTACTTC. Translating it yields CASSGGQELFYEQYF. V usage is TRBV6-4 and J usage is TRBJ2-7; 8 nucleotides agree with TRBD1. The germline V gene has CDR1 MRHNA and CDR2 SNTAGT. Losses at the gene ends were 4 bases for V and 3 bases for J; bases not matched to a gene: 8. The CDR3 loop spans 15 amino acids.

The CDR3 nucleotides read TGTGCCTGGAGCCCGGGACTAGGTCGGGATGAGCAGTTCTTC. It specifies CAWSPGLGRDEQFF. V usage is TRBV30 and J usage is TRBJ2-1; 8 bases match TRBD2. CDR1 GTSNPN and CDR2 SVGIG come from the germline V gene (reference sequence). The CDR3 has 14 residues. V shed 3 bases, J shed 8 bases, and the junction held 9 bases outside the gene matches.

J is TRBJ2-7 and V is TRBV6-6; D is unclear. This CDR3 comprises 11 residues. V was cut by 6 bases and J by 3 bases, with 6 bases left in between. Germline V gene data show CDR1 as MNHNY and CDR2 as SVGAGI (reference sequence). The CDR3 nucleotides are TGTGCCAGCAGGGCCAACTACGAGCAGTACTTC. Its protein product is CASRANYEQYF.

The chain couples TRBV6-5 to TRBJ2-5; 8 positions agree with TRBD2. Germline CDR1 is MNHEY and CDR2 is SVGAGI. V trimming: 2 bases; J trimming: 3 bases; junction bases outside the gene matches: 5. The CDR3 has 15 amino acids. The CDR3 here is CASSYSGGLEETQYF. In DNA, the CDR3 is TGTGCCAGCAGTTACAGCGGGGGCCTCGAAGAGACCCAGTACTTC.

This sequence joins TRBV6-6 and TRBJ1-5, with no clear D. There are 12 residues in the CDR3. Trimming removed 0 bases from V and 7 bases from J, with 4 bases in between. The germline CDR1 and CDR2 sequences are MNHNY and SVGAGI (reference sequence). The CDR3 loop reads CASSYSRQPQHF. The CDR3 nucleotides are TGTGCCAGCAGTTACTCGAGGCAGCCCCAGCATTTT.

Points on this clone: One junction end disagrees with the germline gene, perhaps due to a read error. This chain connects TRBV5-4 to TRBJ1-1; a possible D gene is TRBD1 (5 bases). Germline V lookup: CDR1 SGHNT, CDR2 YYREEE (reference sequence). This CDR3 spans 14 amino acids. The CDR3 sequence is CASSLPGQNTGAFF. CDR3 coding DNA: TGTGCCAGCAGCTTGCCAGGGCAGAACACTGGAGCTTTCTTT.

The CDR3 DNA reads as TGTGCCAGCAGTCCCCCAAGCAGGTGGATGAGGGTCACAGATACGCAGTATTTT. Residues: CASSPPSRWMRVTDTQYF. The genes are TRBV28 and TRBJ2-3; the D gene is possibly TRBD2 (5 bases). The length of the CDR3 is 18 residues. The germline V gene encodes CDR1 MDHEN and CDR2 SYDVKM. V was pared by 5 bases and J by 2 bases, with 23 bases between.

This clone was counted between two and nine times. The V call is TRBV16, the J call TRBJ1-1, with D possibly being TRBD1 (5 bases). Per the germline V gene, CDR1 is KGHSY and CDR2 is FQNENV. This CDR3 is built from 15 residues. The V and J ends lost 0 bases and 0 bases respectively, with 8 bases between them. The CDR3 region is CASSQSSRVNTEAFF. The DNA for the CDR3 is TGTGCCAGCAGCCAATCCAGCAGGGTGAACACTGAAGCTTTCTTT.

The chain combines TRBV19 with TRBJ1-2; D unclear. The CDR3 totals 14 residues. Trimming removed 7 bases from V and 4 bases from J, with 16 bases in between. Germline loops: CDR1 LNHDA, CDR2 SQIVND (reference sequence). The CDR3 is CASIGRPPFYGYTF. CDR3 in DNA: TGTGCCAGTATTGGGCGCCCTCCCTTCTATGGCTACACCTTC.

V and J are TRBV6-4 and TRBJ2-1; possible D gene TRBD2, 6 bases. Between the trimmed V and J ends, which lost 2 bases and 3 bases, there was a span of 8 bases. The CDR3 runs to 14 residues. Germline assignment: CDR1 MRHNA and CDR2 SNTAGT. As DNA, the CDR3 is TGTGCCAGCAGTGACGGGGGGAACTACAATGAGCAGTTCTTC. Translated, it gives CASSDGGNYNEQFF.

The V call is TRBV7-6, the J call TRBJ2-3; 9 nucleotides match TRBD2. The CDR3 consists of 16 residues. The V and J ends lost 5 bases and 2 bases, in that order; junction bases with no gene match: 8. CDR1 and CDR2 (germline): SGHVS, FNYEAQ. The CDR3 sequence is CASSPGLARATDTQYF. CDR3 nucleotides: TGTGCCAGCAGCCCCGGACTAGCGAGAGCCACAGATACGCAGTATTTT.

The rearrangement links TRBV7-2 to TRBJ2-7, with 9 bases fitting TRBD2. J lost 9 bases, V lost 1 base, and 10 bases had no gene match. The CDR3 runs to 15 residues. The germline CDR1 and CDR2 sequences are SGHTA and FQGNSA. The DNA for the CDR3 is TGTGCCAGCAGCTTAGAGGGAGCGGGGGGAGGATGGCAGTACTTC. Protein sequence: CASSLEGAGGGWQYF.

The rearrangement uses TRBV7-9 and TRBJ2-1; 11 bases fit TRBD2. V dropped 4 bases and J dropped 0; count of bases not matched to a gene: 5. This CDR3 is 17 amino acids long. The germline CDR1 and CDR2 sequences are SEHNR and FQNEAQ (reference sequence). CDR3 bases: TGTGCCAGCAGCTCCCGGACTAGCGGGCGCTCCTACAATGAGCAGTTCTTC. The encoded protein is CASSSRTSGRSYNEQFF. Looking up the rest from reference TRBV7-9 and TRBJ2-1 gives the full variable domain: DTGVSQNPRHKITKRGQNVTFRCDPISEHNRLYWYRQTLGQGPEFLTYFQNEAQLEKSRLLSDRFSAERPKGSFSTLEIQRTEQGDSAMYLCASSSRTSGRSYNEQFFGPGTRLTVL.

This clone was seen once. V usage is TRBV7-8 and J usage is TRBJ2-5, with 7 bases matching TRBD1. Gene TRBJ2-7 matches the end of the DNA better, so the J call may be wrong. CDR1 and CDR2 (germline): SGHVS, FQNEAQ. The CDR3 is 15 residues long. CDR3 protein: CASSPRRDSTYEQYF. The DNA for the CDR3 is TGTGCCAGCAGTCCCCGCCGGGACAGCACCTACGAGCAGTACTTC.

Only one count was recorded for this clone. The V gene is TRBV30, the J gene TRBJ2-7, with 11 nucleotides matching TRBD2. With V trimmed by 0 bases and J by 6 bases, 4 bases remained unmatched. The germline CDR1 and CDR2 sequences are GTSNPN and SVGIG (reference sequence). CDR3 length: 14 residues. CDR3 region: CAWSVGLAGGEQYF. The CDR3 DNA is TGTGCCTGGAGTGTAGGGCTAGCGGGAGGCGAGCAGTACTTC. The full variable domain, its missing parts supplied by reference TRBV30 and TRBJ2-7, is SQTIHQWPATLVQPVGSPLSLECTVEGTSNPNLYWYRQAAGRGLQLLFYSVGIGQISSEVPQNLSASRPQDRQFILSSKKLLLSDSGFYLCAWSVGLAGGEQYFGPGTRLTVT.

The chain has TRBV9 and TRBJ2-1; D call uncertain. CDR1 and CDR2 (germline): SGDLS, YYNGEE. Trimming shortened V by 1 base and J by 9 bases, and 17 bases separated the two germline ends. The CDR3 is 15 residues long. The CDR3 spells CASSVRSNPWSEQFF. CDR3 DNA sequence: TGTGCCAGCAGCGTAAGAAGTAACCCCTGGAGTGAGCAGTTCTTC.

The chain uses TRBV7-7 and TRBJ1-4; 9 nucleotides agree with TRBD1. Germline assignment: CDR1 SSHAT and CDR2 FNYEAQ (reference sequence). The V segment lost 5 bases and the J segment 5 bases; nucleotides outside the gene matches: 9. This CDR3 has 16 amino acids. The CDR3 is CASSPGMGTGNEKLFF. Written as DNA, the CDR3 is TGTGCCAGCAGCCCCGGGATGGGGACAGGGAATGAAAAACTGTTTTTT.

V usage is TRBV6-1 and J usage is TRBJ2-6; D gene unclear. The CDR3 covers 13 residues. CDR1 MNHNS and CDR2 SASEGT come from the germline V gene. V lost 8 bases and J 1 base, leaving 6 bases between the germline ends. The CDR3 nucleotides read TGTGCCAGCGCTAATTCTGGGGCCAACGTCCTGACTTTC. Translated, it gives CASANSGANVLTF.

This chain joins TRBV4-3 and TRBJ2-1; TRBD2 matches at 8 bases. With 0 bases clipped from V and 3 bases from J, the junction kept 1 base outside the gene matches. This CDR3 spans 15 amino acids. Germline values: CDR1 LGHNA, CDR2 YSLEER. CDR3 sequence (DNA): TGCGCCAGCAGCCAAGACGGGGGGGACTACAATGAGCAGTTCTTC. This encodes CASSQDGGDYNEQFF.